The clone carrying this T cell receptor beta chain has a count of ten or more. Its antigen is currently unknown. TCRdb fed the 5' RACE reads into MiXCR, producing one record per CDR3 protein. The sample consists of 610,000 or so distinct CDR3 sequences, around an eighth of them appearing once. The data are from a study of T cells after yellow fever vaccination. Across the study: Preparation of the low-cell-number fractions used SMART-Seq v4 Ultra Low Input.

Trimming took 3 bases from V and 1 from J, leaving 9 bases between them. The CDR3 extends over 14 amino acids. In germline, CDR1 is SGHTA, CDR2 FQGNSA. Findings of the study overall: The study re-detected most primary-vaccination clones after the booster (approximately 97% CD4, roughly 90% CD8).

Here the sequenced sample was PBMCs, taken on the day of the yellow fever booster vaccination. The sequence was obtained from a man in his thirties or forties who received the YFV17D yellow fever vaccine. V usage is TRBV7-2 and J usage is TRBJ1-1, with D unresolved. The CDR3 loop is CASSFGSGNTEAFF. The CDR3 DNA reads as TGTGCCAGCAGCTTTGGCAGCGGGAACACTGAAGCTTTCTTT.